The clone carrying this T cell receptor beta chain was counted between two and nine times. The target antigen is unknown. The CDR3 totals 15 residues. Germline trimming cut 2 bases from V and 3 bases from J; bases unmatched to any gene: 7. CDR1 is MNHEY and CDR2 is SVGEGT in the germline V gene. Amplified TCR beta CDR3 regions were obtained using RNA transcripts as template. Scientists carried out first-round RT-PCR using HTBI primers and then a second-round multiplex PCR. TCRdb called the multiplex PCR reads again in MiXCR, with one record for every CDR3 protein. The table includes hundreds of thousands of distinct CDR3 sequences, about 41% detected once. The record originates from a study of Graves' ophthalmopathy and Graves' hyperthyroidism. Overall study findings and caveats: In blood appeared most of the expanded thyroid clonotypes whose frequency exceeded 0.001.

The sequence was obtained from an adult man with Graves' ophthalmopathy. The gene calls are TRBV6-2 or TRBV6-3 and TRBJ2-7; TRBD2 aligns across 7 bases. Sequencing used peripheral blood. CDR3 sequence: CASSYLGEGLYEQYF. The CDR3, as DNA: TGTGCCAGCAGTTACCTAGGGGAGGGCCTCTACGAGCAGTACTTC.